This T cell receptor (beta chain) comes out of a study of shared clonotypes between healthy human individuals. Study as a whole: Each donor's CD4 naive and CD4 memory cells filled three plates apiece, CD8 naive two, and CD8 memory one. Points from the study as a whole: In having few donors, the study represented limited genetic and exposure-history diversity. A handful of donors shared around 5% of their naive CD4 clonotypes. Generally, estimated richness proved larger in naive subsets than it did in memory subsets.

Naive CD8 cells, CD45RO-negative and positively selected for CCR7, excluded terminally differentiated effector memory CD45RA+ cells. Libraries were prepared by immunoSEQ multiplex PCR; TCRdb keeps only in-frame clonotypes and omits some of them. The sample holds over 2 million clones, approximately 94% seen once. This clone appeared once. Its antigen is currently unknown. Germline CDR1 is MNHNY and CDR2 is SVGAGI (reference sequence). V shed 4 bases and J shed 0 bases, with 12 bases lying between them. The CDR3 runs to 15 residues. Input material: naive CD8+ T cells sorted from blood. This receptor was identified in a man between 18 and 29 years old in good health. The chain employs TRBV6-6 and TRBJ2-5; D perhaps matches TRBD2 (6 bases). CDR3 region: CASSSGGWDQETQYF. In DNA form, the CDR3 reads TGTGCCAGCAGTTCCGGGGGATGGGACCAAGAGACCCAGTACTTC.